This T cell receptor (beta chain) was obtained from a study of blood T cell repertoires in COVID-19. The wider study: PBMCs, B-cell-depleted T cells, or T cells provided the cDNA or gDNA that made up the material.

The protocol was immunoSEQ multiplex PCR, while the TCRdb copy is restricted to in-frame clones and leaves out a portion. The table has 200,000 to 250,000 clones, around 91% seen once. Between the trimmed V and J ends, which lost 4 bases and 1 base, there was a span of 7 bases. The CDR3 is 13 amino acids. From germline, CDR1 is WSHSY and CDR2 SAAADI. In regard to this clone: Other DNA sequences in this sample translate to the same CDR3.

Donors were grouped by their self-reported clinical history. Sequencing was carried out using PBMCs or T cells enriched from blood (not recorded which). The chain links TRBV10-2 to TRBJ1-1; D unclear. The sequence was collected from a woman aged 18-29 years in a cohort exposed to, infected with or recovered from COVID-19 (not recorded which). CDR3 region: CASSVPGNTEAFF. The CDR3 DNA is TGCGCCAGCAGTGTCCCGGGGAACACTGAAGCTTTCTTT.